These 16 T cell receptor beta chains share one sample of origin, sequenced in a study of blood T cell repertoires in COVID-19. Clones were read by immunoSEQ multiplex PCR, and TCRdb kept only the in-frame ones, dropping some. The data hold tens of thousands of clones, with 78% observed a single time. The material sequenced was peripheral blood. All receptors come from a human donor in a cohort sampled during active COVID-19.

The chain combines TRBV18 with TRBJ1-1; no clear D gene. With 2 bases removed from V and 0 bases from J, the gap between germline ends came to 4 bases. Germline-derived CDR1 and CDR2 are KGHSH and LQKENI. This CDR3 spans 13 amino acids. CDR3 sequence reads: CASSPYLNTEAFF. The CDR3 bases are TGTGCCAGCTCACCATACTTGAACACTGAAGCTTTCTTT.

The chain uses TRBV6-5 and TRBJ2-1; TRBD2 matches at 9 bases. Germline V CDR1 and CDR2: MNHEY, SVGAGI. V was clipped by 8 bases and J by 3 bases; unmatched bases: 8. The CDR3 runs to 15 residues. Here the CDR3 reads CASHPAGGFYNEQFF. For the CDR3, the DNA is TGTGCCAGCCACCCGGCGGGGGGGTTCTACAATGAGCAGTTCTTC.

This rearrangement joins TRBV7-9 to TRBJ2-1; 8 nucleotides agree with TRBD2. This CDR3 spans 15 amino acids. The V gene's germline CDR1 is SEHNR and CDR2 FQNEAQ (reference sequence). Trimming took 2 bases from V and 5 from J; bases not matched to a gene: 5. The CDR3 protein is CASSLRRAGDNEQFF. DNA of the CDR3: TGTGCCAGCAGCTTAAGACGAGCGGGAGACAATGAGCAGTTCTTC.

J is TRBJ2-6 and V is TRBV24-1; 8 positions agree with TRBD1. Germline V gene sequence: CDR1 KGHDR, CDR2 SFDVKD. V shed 4 bases and J 2 bases; nucleotides not matched to a gene: 6. CDR3 length: 17 residues. CDR3 DNA: TGTGCCACCAGTGACAGGGCCAGGGGGCCTGGGGCCAACGTCCTGACTTTC. Its protein product is CATSDRARGPGANVLTF.

This chain uses TRBV3-1 (or the pseudogene TRBV3-2) with TRBJ1-4, with D hard to call. Germline V CDR1 and CDR2: LGHDT, YNNKEL (reference sequence). The V and J ends lost 4 bases and 4 bases respectively, with 16 bases between them. The CDR3 extends over 16 amino acids. DNA for the CDR3: TGTGCCAGCAGCCGAGAACCAGCAGACTTTAATGAAAAACTGTTTTTT. Encoded protein: CASSREPADFNEKLFF.

The chain employs TRBV11-2 and TRBJ2-3; 12 nucleotides agree with TRBD2. CDR1 is SGHAT, CDR2 FQNNGV, per germline. The CDR3 has 17 residues. V shed 0 bases and J 3 bases; nucleotides not matched to a gene: 4. CDR3 sequence (DNA): TGTGCCAGCAGCTTAGATACTAGCGGGGGGATAACAGATACGCAGTATTTT. This gives the protein CASSLDTSGGITDTQYF.

The gene calls are TRBV28 and TRBJ2-7, with a possible D match to TRBD1 (6 bases). This CDR3 has 14 amino acids. Germline assignment: CDR1 MDHEN and CDR2 SYDVKM. Trimming cost V 7 bases and J 4 bases, with 17 bases left between them. CDR3 residues: CASNLQGRSYEQYF. In nucleotides, the CDR3 is TGTGCCAGCAACCTACAGGGTAGGTCGTACGAGCAGTACTTC.

The chain combines TRBV18 with TRBJ1-1; 9 nucleotides line up with TRBD1. CDR1 is KGHSH and CDR2 is LQKENI in the germline V gene. The CDR3 sequence is 14 residues long. The junction had 6 bases not matched to a gene; V was cut back by 5 bases and J by 5 bases. The CDR3 sequence is CASSEGQGGTEAFF. The CDR3 nucleotides are TGTGCCAGCTCAGAGGGACAGGGAGGTACTGAAGCTTTCTTT.

This clone was seen a single time. The rearrangement links TRBV5-4 to TRBJ2-7, with D maybe TRBD1 (6 bases). CDR1 and CDR2 from the germline V gene are SGHNT and YYREEE (reference sequence). This CDR3 spans 15 amino acids. V dropped 0 bases and J dropped 3 bases, with 13 bases sitting between them. This chain's CDR3 is CASSLGAGENYEQYF. For the CDR3, the DNA is TGTGCCAGCAGCTTGGGGGCAGGGGAGAACTACGAGCAGTACTTC.

Comment on this clone: The junction and the germline gene differ at one end; a read error may be behind it. V usage is TRBV2 and J usage is TRBJ2-7; 11 bases agree with TRBD2. Germline lookup yields CDR1 SNHLY and CDR2 FYNNEI. CDR3 length: 15 amino acids. The DNA of the CDR3 is TGTGCCAGCTCCAGAGAGGGGACTAGCGGCACCCCTTGGTGCTTC. Encoded protein: CASSREGTSGTPWCF.

The chain is built from TRBV4-1 and TRBJ1-5; D not resolved. The CDR3 is 14 residues long. Germline-derived CDR1 and CDR2 are MGHRA and YSYEKL. V dropped 0 bases and J dropped 4 bases, with 7 bases sitting between them. CDR3 amino acids: CASSQDSGNQPQHF. CDR3 nucleotide sequence: TGCGCCAGCAGCCAAGATTCGGGGAATCAGCCCCAGCATTTT.

The chain joins TRBV5-8 to TRBJ1-2, with D unresolved. The CDR3 is 13 amino acids. Deletions cut 2 bases from V and 4 bases from J, with 9 bases between. Germline CDR1 is SGHTS and CDR2 is YDEGEE. DNA of the CDR3: TGTGCCAGCAGCTTCGTCGAACTCTATGGCTACACCTTC. Translated: CASSFVELYGYTF.

The chain carries TRBV27 and TRBJ2-1; no clear D. CDR3 length: 13 residues. Germline V gene lookup returns CDR1 MNHEY and CDR2 SMNVEV (reference sequence). Trimming took 2 bases from V and 14 from J, leaving 16 bases between them. CDR3 amino acids: CASSLRPDTLKFF. As DNA, the CDR3 is TGTGCCAGCAGTTTACGCCCCGACACCCTGAAGTTCTTC.

The genes are TRBV4-1 and TRBJ2-2, with D possibly TRBD1 on 6 matching bases. There are 14 residues in the CDR3. V was cut by 8 bases and J by 2 bases, with 12 bases left in between. CDR1 is MGHRA and CDR2 is YSYEKL in the germline V gene. As DNA, the CDR3 is TGCGCCAGCGGAAGGACAGAAAACACCGGGGAGCTGTTTTTT. Translating it yields CASGRTENTGELFF.

This sequence joins TRBV28 and TRBJ2-6, with a weak D call TRBD1 (5 bases). Trimming shortened V by 3 bases and J by 2 bases, and 14 bases separated the two germline ends. Germline CDR1 MDHEN, CDR2 SYDVKM. This CDR3 is built from 17 residues. Written as DNA, the CDR3 is TGTGCCAGCAGTTTGGTAGGGGTCCGGGCTGGGGCCAACGTCCTGACTTTC. Translating gives CASSLVGVRAGANVLTF. The whole variable domain, filled in from reference TRBV28 and TRBJ2-6, reads DVKVTQSSRYLVKRTGEKVFLECVQDMDHENMFWYRQDPGLGLRLIYFSYDVKMKEKGDIPEGYSVSREKKERFSLILESASTNQTSMYLCASSLVGVRAGANVLTFGAGSRLTVL.

This clone occurred once. This chain's CDR3 is CASSLGPTGLVSYGYTF. The CDR3 DNA reads TGTGCCAGCAGCTTAGGCCCAACAGGGCTAGTGAGCTATGGCTACACCTTC. The chain combines TRBV7-8 with TRBJ1-2; maybe TRBD1 (6 bases). Germline V lookup: CDR1 SGHVS, CDR2 FQNEAQ. The CDR3 loop spans 17 amino acids. V dropped 1 base and J dropped 4 bases, with 19 bases sitting between them.